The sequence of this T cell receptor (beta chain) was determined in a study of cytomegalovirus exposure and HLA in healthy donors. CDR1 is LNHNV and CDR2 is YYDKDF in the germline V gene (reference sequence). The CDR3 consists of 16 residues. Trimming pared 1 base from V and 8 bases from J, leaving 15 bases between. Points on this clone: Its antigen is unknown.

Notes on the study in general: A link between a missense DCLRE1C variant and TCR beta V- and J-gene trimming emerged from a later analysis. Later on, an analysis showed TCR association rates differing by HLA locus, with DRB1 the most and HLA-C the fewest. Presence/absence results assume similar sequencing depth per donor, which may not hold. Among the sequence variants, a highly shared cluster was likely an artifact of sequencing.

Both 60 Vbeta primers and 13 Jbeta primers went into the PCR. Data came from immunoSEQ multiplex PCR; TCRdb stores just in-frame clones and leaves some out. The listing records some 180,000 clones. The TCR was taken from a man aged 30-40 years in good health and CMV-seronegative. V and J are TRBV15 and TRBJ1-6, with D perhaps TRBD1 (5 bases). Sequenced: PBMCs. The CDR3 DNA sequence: TGTGCCACCAGCAGAGCCGCTTCCCCCAGGGATTCACCCCTCCACTTT. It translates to CATSRAASPRDSPLHF.